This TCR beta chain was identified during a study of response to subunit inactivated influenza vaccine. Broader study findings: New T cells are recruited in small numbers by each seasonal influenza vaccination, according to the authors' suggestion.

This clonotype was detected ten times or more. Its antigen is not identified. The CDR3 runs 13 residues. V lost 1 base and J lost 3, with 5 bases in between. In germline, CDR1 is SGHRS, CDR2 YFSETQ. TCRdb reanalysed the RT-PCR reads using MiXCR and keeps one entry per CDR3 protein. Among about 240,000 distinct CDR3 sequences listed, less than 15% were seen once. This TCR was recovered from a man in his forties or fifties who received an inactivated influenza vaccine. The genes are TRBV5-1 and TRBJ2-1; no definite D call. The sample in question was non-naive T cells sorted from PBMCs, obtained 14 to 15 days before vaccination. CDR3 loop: CASSLQVYNEQFF. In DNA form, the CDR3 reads TGCGCCAGCAGCTTGCAAGTCTACAATGAGCAGTTCTTC.